A single sample is the source of the 3 T cell receptor beta chains below, sequenced in a study of T cells in tumors after PD-1 blockade. TCRdb's table, derived via immunoSEQ multiplex PCR, lists solely in-frame clones and lacks some. The sample lists about 60,000 clones; around 74% were seen once. Sample: PBMCs, taken after anti-PD-1 treatment. The receptors derive from a human donor with basal cell carcinoma.

This rearrangement joins TRBV7-2 to TRBJ1-1; no clear D gene. The CDR3 runs 13 residues. Germline values: CDR1 SGHTA, CDR2 FQGNSA. V was trimmed by 5 bases and J by 0 bases, leaving 7 bases between them. CDR3 amino acids: CASSANMNTEAFF. Written as DNA, the CDR3 is TGTGCCAGCAGCGCCAACATGAACACTGAAGCTTTCTTT.

V gene TRBV20-1 combines with J gene TRBJ1-1; unclear D gene. Germline V gene data show CDR1 as DFQATT and CDR2 as SNEGSKA (reference sequence). CDR3 size: 10 residues. V lost 7 bases to trimming and J lost 0 bases, with 3 bases between them. CDR3 bases: TGCAGTGTCCTGAACACTGAAGCTTTCTTT. Its translation: CSVLNTEAFF.

Note on this clone: This sample includes further DNA sequences coding for the same CDR3. The gene calls are TRBV5-1 and TRBJ1-3; no reliable D call. CDR1 is SGHRS and CDR2 is YFSETQ in the germline V gene. The CDR3 runs 14 residues. Deletions cut 0 bases from V and 0 bases from J, with 4 bases between. The DNA of the CDR3 is TGCGCCAGCAGCTTGGGCAGCTCTGGAAACACCATATATTTT. It codes for CASSLGSSGNTIYF.